Listed below are T cell receptor beta chains from one sample, sequenced in a study of T-cell memory formation after mild COVID-19. MiXCR was run by TCRdb on the 5' RACE reads, yielding one entry per CDR3 protein. The table records about 430,000 distinct CDR3 sequences, 24% of them present only once. Source material: PBMCs or a T cell subset sorted from them (not recorded which). The receptors were sampled from an adult woman who had mild COVID-19 (a few samples of this study predate the infection). Cell type and time point are not known. CDR3s include the opening cysteine and the closing phenylalanine or tryptophan. D genes are given only for firm matches. Not all rows give a size; the values are once, few, many and, for expanded clones, a class.

length: 19
J: TRBJ1-3
D: .
size: medium-sized
V: TRBV4-1
DNA: TGCGCCAGCAGCCAGGATCTCAGTTTGGGCCCGGACTCTGGAAACACCATATATTTT
CDR3: CASSQDLSLGPDSGNTIYF

length: 15
J: TRBJ1-2
D: TRBD1
size: many
V: TRBV5-5
DNA: TGTGCCAGCAGCATCATACCGGGACAGGACTATGGCTACACCTTC
CDR3: CASSIIPGQDYGYTF

length: 13
J: TRBJ2-3
D: .
size: few
V: TRBV5-1
DNA: TGCGCCAGCAGCCATGCGGGCACAGATACGCAGTATTTT
CDR3: CASSHAGTDTQYF

length: 14
J: TRBJ1-1
D: .
size: .
V: TRBV12-3/TRBV12-4
DNA: TGTGCCATCATTAAAGGAGCGCCGAACACTGAAGCTTTCTTT
CDR3: CAIIKGAPNTEAFF

length: 15
J: TRBJ2-7
D: TRBD2
size: .
V: TRBV2
DNA: TGTGCCAGCAGTGAAGGTACTAGCGGGAAGGTTGGGGAGTACTTC
CDR3: CASSEGTSGKVGEYF

length: 16
J: TRBJ1-5
D: TRBD1
size: .
V: TRBV7-9
DNA: TGTGCCAGCAGCTTAGGTCAGGGGGCAATGGGTCAGCCCCAGCATTTT
CDR3: CASSLGQGAMGQPQHF

length: 12
J: TRBJ2-7
D: .
size: few
V: TRBV12-3/TRBV12-4
DNA: TGTGCCAGCAGCCTCGGACACTACGAGCAGTACTTC
CDR3: CASSLGHYEQYF

length: 12
J: TRBJ2-2
D: .
size: .
V: TRBV7-9
DNA: TGTGCCAGCAGCTCCTGGGGGAGGGAGCTGTTTTTT
CDR3: CASSSWGRELFF

length: 17
J: TRBJ2-1
D: TRBD2
size: .
V: TRBV29-1
DNA: TGCAGCGTTGACCTAGGGACTAGCGATCTTATGTACAATGAGCAGTTCTTC
CDR3: CSVDLGTSDLMYNEQFF

length: 14
J: TRBJ1-1
D: .
size: many
V: TRBV5-6
DNA: TGTGCCAGCAGCGGCCGTTTGGTGAACACTGAAGCTTTCTTT
CDR3: CASSGRLVNTEAFF

length: 15
J: TRBJ2-5
D: .
size: few
V: TRBV12-3/TRBV12-4
DNA: TGTGCCAGCAGACCCACGGGGGCGCAACAAGAGACCCAGTACTTC
CDR3: CASRPTGAQQETQYF

length: 14
J: TRBJ1-4
D: .
size: once
V: TRBV12-3/TRBV12-4
DNA: TGTGCCAGCAGTTTTCTGGGCTCCAGTGAAAAACTGTTTTTT
CDR3: CASSFLGSSEKLFF

length: 12
J: TRBJ2-7
D: .
size: .
V: TRBV29-1
DNA: TGCAGCGTTGCAACAGCTTCCTACGAGCAGTACTTC
CDR3: CSVATASYEQYF

length: 15
J: TRBJ2-4
D: TRBD1
size: .
V: TRBV2
DNA: TGTGCCAGCAGTGGGGACAGGGGGGCCAAAAACATTCAGTACTTC
CDR3: CASSGDRGAKNIQYF

length: 16
J: TRBJ2-5
D: TRBD2
size: .
V: TRBV20-1
DNA: TGCAGTGCTAGAACTCAGCGGGAGGGCCCTGGAGAGACCCAGTACTTC
CDR3: CSARTQREGPGETQYF

length: 16
J: TRBJ2-7
D: .
size: .
V: TRBV20-1
DNA: TGCAGTGCTAGAGACCCGCGACAGCCCGGCTCCTACGAGCAGTACTTC
CDR3: CSARDPRQPGSYEQYF

length: 16
J: TRBJ2-2
D: TRBD2
size: .
V: TRBV6-2/TRBV6-3
DNA: TGTGCCAGCAGCACCGGGACTAGAGGTTTTTTCGGGGAGCTGTTTTTT
CDR3: CASSTGTRGFFGELFF

length: 11
J: TRBJ2-7
D: .
size: many
V: TRBV12-3/TRBV12-4
DNA: TGTGCCAGCAGTTTCGACTACGAGCAGTACTTC
CDR3: CASSFDYEQYF

length: 13
J: TRBJ1-1
D: .
size: .
V: TRBV20-1
DNA: TGCAGTGCTCCCTATCAAGCGAACACTGAAGCTTTCTTT
CDR3: CSAPYQANTEAFF

length: 13
J: TRBJ2-7
D: TRBD1
size: .
V: TRBV7-2
DNA: TGTGCCAGCAGTTCCAGAGGGGGCAACGAGCAGTACTTC
CDR3: CASSSRGGNEQYF

length: 15
J: TRBJ1-2
D: .
size: .
V: TRBV11-2
DNA: TGTGCCAGCAGCTTATATGAAGACAGTATCTATGGCTACACCTTC
CDR3: CASSLYEDSIYGYTF

length: 15
J: TRBJ2-7
D: .
size: few
V: TRBV12-3/TRBV12-4
DNA: TGTGCCAGCAGTTTAGTGCGGGTGGGAGTCACCGAGCAGTACTTC
CDR3: CASSLVRVGVTEQYF

length: 11
J: TRBJ1-6
D: TRBD1
size: few
V: TRBV7-2
DNA: TGTGCCAGCAGCTTTGGGACAGCCGTTTACTTT
CDR3: CASSFGTAVYF

length: 15
J: TRBJ2-5
D: .
size: .
V: TRBV11-2
DNA: TGTGCCAGCAGCTCTCAGGGTTTCCACCAAGAGACCCAGTACTTC
CDR3: CASSSQGFHQETQYF

length: 15
J: TRBJ2-7
D: .
size: few
V: TRBV7-8
DNA: TGTGCCAGCAGTTTGAGGGCGGGGACCCTCTCCGAGCAGTACTTC
CDR3: CASSLRAGTLSEQYF

length: 15
J: TRBJ2-1
D: TRBD1
size: .
V: TRBV27
DNA: TGTGCCAGCAGTTTTATAGGGGGCTCCTTTAATGAGCAGTTCTTC
CDR3: CASSFIGGSFNEQFF

length: 17
J: TRBJ2-2
D: TRBD2
size: .
V: TRBV7-3
DNA: TGTGCCAGCAGAAAGCAGGGGACTAGCGGGAGAGGCGGGGAGCTGTTTTTT
CDR3: CASRKQGTSGRGGELFF

length: 14
J: TRBJ2-2
D: .
size: few
V: TRBV30
DNA: TGTGCCTGGAGTGTACAGGTCTGGACCGGGGAGCTGTTTTTT
CDR3: CAWSVQVWTGELFF

length: 13
J: TRBJ2-2
D: .
size: .
V: TRBV19
DNA: TGTGCCAGTAGTCCCATGTCCCCCGGGGAGCTGTTTTTT
CDR3: CASSPMSPGELFF

length: 14
J: TRBJ1-1
D: .
size: .
V: TRBV2
DNA: TGTGCCAGCATGTCCCGGGGGGGGCGCACTGAAGCTTTCTTT
CDR3: CASMSRGGRTEAFF

length: 14
J: TRBJ1-4
D: .
size: once
V: TRBV5-6
DNA: TGTGCCAGCAGCTTGGGTCAGGCTGGTGAAAAACTGTTTTTT
CDR3: CASSLGQAGEKLFF

length: 15
J: TRBJ2-1
D: .
size: .
V: TRBV5-1
DNA: TGCGCCAGTGAGCTCGGTCAGGGAACCTACAATGAGCAGTTCTTC
CDR3: CASELGQGTYNEQFF

length: 10
J: TRBJ2-3
D: .
size: few
V: TRBV29-1
DNA: TGCAGCGTTGGGCAAGATACGCAGTATTTT
CDR3: CSVGQDTQYF

length: 14
J: TRBJ2-2
D: .
size: few
V: TRBV10-2
DNA: TGCGCCAGCCGGCGGGGACCGAACACCGGGGAGCTGTTTTTT
CDR3: CASRRGPNTGELFF

length: 12
J: TRBJ1-2
D: TRBD1
size: few
V: TRBV12-3/TRBV12-4
DNA: TGTGCCAGCAGTGCAGGGGGGAATGGCTACACCTTC
CDR3: CASSAGGNGYTF

length: 16
J: TRBJ1-2
D: TRBD1
size: few
V: TRBV5-1
DNA: TGCGCCAGCAGCGTTGGACAGGGGGCGCAAGCCTATGGCTACACCTTC
CDR3: CASSVGQGAQAYGYTF

length: 12
J: TRBJ1-4
D: TRBD1
size: .
V: TRBV29-1
DNA: TGCAGCGCCACTTGGACAGGGGAAAAACTGTTTTTT
CDR3: CSATWTGEKLFF

length: 12
J: TRBJ2-7
D: TRBD2
size: .
V: TRBV5-1
DNA: TGCGCCACTTCGACTAGCGGCTACGAGCAGTACTTC
CDR3: CATSTSGYEQYF

length: 15
J: TRBJ2-2
D: .
size: few
V: TRBV2
DNA: TGTGCCAGCAGTGGTGCAGGGGCGAACACCGGGGAGCTGTTTTTT
CDR3: CASSGAGANTGELFF

length: 11
J: TRBJ1-1
D: .
size: .
V: TRBV24-1
DNA: TGTGCCACCACCGAAGGATATGAAGCTTTCTTT
CDR3: CATTEGYEAFF

length: 13
J: TRBJ1-2
D: TRBD1
size: few
V: TRBV12-3/TRBV12-4
DNA: TGTGCCAGCAGATCAACAGGGGACTATGGCTACACCTTC
CDR3: CASRSTGDYGYTF

length: 15
J: TRBJ2-3
D: TRBD2
size: few
V: TRBV7-3
DNA: TGTGCCAGCAGCTTAACGGGACTAGCAGCAGATACGCAGTATTTT
CDR3: CASSLTGLAADTQYF

length: 15
J: TRBJ2-7
D: .
size: .
V: TRBV3-1
DNA: TGTGCCAGCAGGGAGAAAGGGACCGGACACTACGAGCAGTACTTC
CDR3: CASREKGTGHYEQYF

length: 13
J: TRBJ1-4
D: .
size: few
V: TRBV14
DNA: TGTGCCAGCAGCCAGAACAGGGTGGAAAAACTGTTTTTT
CDR3: CASSQNRVEKLFF

length: 14
J: TRBJ1-2
D: .
size: few
V: TRBV29-1
DNA: TGCAGCGTTGGCCCGACCAGCCGATACTATGGCTACACCTTC
CDR3: CSVGPTSRYYGYTF

length: 15
J: TRBJ2-7
D: TRBD1
size: .
V: TRBV9
DNA: TGTGCCAGCAGCGTACGCGGGACAGGGGGGTACGAGCAGTACTTC
CDR3: CASSVRGTGGYEQYF

length: 15
J: TRBJ2-1
D: .
size: .
V: TRBV29-1
DNA: TGCAGCGTTCCTCCTGGGGGGGGCCTTTACAATGAGCAGTTCTTC
CDR3: CSVPPGGGLYNEQFF

length: 12
J: TRBJ2-7
D: .
size: few
V: TRBV6-2/TRBV6-3
DNA: TGTGCCAGCTGGGACCCGCCTCGGGAGCAGTACTTC
CDR3: CASWDPPREQYF

length: 13
J: TRBJ2-7
D: TRBD1
size: few
V: TRBV20-1
DNA: TGCAGTGCCTCCGACAGGGGAGGCTACGAGCAGTACTTC
CDR3: CSASDRGGYEQYF

length: 14
J: TRBJ2-3
D: TRBD1
size: few
V: TRBV2
DNA: TGTGCCAGCGGGGGACAGGGGAGTACAGATACGCAGTATTTT
CDR3: CASGGQGSTDTQYF

length: 15
J: TRBJ2-5
D: .
size: many
V: TRBV6-5
DNA: TGTGCCAGCAGTTACTCAACAGATCTCGGGGGGACCCAGTACTTC
CDR3: CASSYSTDLGGTQYF

length: 14
J: TRBJ2-5
D: .
size: .
V: TRBV2
DNA: TGTGCCAGCAGTGAAGCGCTAGCTCTGGAGACCCAGTACTTC
CDR3: CASSEALALETQYF

length: 12
J: TRBJ2-7
D: .
size: .
V: TRBV12-3/TRBV12-4
DNA: TGTGCCAGCAGTCTCCAAGAGGACGAGCAGTACTTC
CDR3: CASSLQEDEQYF

length: 11
J: TRBJ2-5
D: .
size: few
V: TRBV7-2
DNA: TGTGCCAGCAGCCCTCAAGGGACCCAGTACTTC
CDR3: CASSPQGTQYF

length: 14
J: TRBJ2-7
D: TRBD1
size: .
V: TRBV6-5
DNA: TGTGCCAGCAGTTACTCGGGTACAGGGGACGAGCAGTACTTC
CDR3: CASSYSGTGDEQYF